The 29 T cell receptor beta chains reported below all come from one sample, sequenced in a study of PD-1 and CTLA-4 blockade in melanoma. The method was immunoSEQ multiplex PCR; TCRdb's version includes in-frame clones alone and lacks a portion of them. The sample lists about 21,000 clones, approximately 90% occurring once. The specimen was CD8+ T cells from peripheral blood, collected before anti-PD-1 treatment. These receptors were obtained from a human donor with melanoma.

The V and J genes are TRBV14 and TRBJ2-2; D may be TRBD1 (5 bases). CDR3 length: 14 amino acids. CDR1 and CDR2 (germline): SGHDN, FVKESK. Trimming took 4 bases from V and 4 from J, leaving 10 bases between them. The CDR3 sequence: CASSPDSSTGELFF. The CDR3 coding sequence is TGTGCCAGCAGCCCCGACAGCTCCACCGGGGAGCTGTTTTTT.

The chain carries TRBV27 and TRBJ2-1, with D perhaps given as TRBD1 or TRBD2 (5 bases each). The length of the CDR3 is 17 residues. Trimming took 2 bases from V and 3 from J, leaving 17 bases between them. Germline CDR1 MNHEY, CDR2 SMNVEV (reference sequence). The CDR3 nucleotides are TGTGCCAGCAGTTTAGAGGGGCCCCGAACCCTCTACAATGAGCAGTTCTTC. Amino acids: CASSLEGPRTLYNEQFF.

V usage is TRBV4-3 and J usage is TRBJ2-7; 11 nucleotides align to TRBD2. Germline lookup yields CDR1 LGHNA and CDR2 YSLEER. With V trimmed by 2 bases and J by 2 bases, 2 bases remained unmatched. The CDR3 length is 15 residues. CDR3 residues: CASSQKGLAAYEQYF. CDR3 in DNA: TGCGCCAGCAGCCAAAAGGGACTAGCGGCCTACGAGCAGTACTTC.

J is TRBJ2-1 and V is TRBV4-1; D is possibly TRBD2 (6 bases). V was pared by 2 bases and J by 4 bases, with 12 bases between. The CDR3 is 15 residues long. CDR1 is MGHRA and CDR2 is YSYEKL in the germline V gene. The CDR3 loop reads CASSQYSGNYNEQFF. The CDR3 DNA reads TGCGCCAGCAGCCAATATAGCGGTAATTACAATGAGCAGTTCTTC.

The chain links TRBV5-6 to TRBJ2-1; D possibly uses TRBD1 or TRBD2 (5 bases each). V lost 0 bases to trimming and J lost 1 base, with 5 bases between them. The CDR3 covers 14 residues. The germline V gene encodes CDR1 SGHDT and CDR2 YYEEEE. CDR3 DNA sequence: TGTGCCAGCAGCTTGGGGGGGTCCTACAATGAGCAGTTCTTC. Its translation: CASSLGGSYNEQFF. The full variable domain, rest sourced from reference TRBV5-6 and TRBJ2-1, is DAGVTQSPTHLIKTRGQQVTLRCSPKSGHDTVSWYQQALGQGPQFIFQYYEEEERQRGNFPDRFSGHQFPNYSSELNVNALLLGDSALYLCASSLGGSYNEQFFGPGTRLTVL.

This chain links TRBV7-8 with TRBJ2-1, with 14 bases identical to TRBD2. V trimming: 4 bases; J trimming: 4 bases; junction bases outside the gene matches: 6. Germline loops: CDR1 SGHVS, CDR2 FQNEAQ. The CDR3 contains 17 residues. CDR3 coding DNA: TGTGCCAGCAGCTCGCCCGGGACTAGCGGGGGATACAATGAGCAGTTCTTC. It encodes CASSSPGTSGGYNEQFF.

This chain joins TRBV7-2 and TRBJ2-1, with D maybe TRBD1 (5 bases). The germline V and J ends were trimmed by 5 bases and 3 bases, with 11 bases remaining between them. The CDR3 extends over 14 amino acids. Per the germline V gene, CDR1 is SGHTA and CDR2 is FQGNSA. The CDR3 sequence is CASSPLGDYNEQFF. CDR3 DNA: TGTGCCAGCAGCCCCCTAGGGGACTACAATGAGCAGTTCTTC.

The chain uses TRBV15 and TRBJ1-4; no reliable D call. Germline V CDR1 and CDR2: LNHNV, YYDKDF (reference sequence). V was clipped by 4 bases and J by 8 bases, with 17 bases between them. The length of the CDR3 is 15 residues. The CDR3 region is CATSKEGGLGEKLFF. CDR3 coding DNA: TGTGCCACCAGCAAGGAGGGAGGGCTTGGCGAAAAACTGTTTTTT.

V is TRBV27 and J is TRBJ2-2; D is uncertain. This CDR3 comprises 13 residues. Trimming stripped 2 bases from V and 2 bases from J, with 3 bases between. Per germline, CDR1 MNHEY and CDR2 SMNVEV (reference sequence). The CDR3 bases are TGTGCCAGCAGTTTAGGAAACACCGGGGAGCTGTTTTTT. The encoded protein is CASSLGNTGELFF.

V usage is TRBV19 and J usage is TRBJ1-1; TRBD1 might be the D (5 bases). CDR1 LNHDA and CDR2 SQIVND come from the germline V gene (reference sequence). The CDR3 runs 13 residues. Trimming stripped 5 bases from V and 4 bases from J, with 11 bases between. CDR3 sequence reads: CASSLGVGTEAFF. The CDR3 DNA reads TGTGCCAGTAGTTTGGGGGTGGGCACTGAAGCTTTCTTT.

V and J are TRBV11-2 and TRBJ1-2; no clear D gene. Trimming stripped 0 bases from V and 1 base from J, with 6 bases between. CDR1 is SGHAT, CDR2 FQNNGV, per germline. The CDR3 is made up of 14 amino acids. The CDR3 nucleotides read TGTGCCAGCAGCTTAGAGACGCGTAACTATGGCTACACCTTC. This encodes CASSLETRNYGYTF.

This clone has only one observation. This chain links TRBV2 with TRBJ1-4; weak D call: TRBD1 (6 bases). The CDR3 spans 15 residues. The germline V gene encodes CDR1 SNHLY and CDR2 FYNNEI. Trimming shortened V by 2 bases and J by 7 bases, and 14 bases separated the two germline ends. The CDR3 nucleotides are TGTGCCAGCAGTGAACGGGGGCGTCTTTCTGAAAAACTGTTTTTT. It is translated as CASSERGRLSEKLFF. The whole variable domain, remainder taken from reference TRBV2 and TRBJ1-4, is EPEVTQTPSHQVTQMGQEVILRCVPISNHLYFYWYRQILGQKVEFLVSFYNNEISEKSEIFDDQFSVERPDGSNFTLKIRSTKLEDSAMYFCASSERGRLSEKLFFGSGTQLSVL.

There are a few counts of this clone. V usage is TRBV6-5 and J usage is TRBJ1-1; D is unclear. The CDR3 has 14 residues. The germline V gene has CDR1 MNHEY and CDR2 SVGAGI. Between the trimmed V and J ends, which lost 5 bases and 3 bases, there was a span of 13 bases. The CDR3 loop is CASSQSVGHTEAFF. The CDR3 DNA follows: TGTGCCAGCAGTCAATCAGTGGGTCACACTGAAGCTTTCTTT.

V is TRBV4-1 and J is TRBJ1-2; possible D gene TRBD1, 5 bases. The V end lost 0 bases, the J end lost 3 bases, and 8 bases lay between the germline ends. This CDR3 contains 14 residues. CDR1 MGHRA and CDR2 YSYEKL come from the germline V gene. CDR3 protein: CASSQDAGHYGYTF. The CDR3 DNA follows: TGCGCCAGCAGCCAAGACGCAGGGCACTATGGCTACACCTTC.

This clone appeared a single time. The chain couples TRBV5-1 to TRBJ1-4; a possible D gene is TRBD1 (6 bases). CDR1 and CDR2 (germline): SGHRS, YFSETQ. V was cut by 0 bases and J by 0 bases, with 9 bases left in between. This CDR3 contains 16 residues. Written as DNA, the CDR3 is TGCGCCAGCAGCTTGGTGGAGGGGGCAACTAATGAAAAACTGTTTTTT. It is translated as CASSLVEGATNEKLFF.

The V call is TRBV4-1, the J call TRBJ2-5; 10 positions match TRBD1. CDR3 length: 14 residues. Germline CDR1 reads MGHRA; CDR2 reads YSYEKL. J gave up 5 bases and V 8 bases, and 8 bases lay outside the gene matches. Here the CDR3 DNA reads TGCGCCAGCGGACCAGACAGGGGGCTCGAGACCCAGTACTTC. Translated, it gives CASGPDRGLETQYF.

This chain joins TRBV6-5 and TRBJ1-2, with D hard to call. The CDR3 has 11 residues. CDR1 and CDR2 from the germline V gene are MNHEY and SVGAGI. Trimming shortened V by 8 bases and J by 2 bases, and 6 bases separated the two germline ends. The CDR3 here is CASLSNYGYTF. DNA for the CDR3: TGTGCCAGCCTTTCGAACTATGGCTACACCTTC.

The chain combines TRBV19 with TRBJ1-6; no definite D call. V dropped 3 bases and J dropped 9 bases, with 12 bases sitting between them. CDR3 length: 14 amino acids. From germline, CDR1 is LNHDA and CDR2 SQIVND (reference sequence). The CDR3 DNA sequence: TGTGCCAGTAGTATCGACCTGGAGGGTTCACCCCTCCACTTT. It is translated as CASSIDLEGSPLHF.

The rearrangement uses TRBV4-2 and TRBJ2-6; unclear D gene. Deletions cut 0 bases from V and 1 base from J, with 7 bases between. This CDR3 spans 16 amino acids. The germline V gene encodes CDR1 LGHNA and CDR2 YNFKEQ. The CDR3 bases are TGTGCCAGCAGCCAAGAGGGTGTTTCTGGGGCCAACGTCCTGACTTTC. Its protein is CASSQEGVSGANVLTF.

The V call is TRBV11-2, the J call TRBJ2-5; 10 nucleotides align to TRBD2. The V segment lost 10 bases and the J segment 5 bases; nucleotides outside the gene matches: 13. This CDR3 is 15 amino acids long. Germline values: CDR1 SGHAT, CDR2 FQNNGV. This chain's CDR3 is CAITGLSGGWETQYF. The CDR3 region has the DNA TGTGCCATCACGGGCCTTAGCGGGGGGTGGGAGACCCAGTACTTC.

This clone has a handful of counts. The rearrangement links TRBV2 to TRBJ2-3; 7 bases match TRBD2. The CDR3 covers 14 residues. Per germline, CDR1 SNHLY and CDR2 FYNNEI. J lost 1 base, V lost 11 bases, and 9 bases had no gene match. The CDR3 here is CALWRGGGTDTQYF. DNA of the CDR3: TGTGCCCTCTGGCGCGGGGGAGGCACAGATACGCAGTATTTT.

Here the CDR3 reads CASRSPATNEKLFF. The CDR3 DNA reads as TGTGCCAGCAGAAGCCCAGCAACTAATGAAAAACTGTTTTTT. The chain joins TRBV6-5 to TRBJ1-4, with D uncertain. The germline CDR1 and CDR2 sequences are MNHEY and SVGAGI. There are 14 residues in the CDR3. V shed 6 bases and J shed 0 bases, with 8 bases lying between them.

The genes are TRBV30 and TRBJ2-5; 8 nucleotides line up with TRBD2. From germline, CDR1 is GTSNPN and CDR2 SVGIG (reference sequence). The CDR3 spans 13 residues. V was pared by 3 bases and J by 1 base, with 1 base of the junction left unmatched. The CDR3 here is CAWRGLVQETQYF. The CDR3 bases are TGTGCCTGGAGGGGACTAGTCCAAGAGACCCAGTACTTC.

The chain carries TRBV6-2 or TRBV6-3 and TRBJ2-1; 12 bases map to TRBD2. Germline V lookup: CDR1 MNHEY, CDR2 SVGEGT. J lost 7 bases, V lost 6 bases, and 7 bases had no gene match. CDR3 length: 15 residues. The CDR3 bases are TGTGCCAGCAGCTGGACTAGCGGGGCTACGAATGAGCAGTTCTTC. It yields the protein CASSWTSGATNEQFF.

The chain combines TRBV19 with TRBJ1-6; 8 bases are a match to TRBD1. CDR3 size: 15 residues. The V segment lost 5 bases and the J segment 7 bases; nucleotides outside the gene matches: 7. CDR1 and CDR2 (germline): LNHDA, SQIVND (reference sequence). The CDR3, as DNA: TGTGCCAGTAGTCGAGACAGGGGCTCCAATTCACCCCTCCACTTT. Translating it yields CASSRDRGSNSPLHF.

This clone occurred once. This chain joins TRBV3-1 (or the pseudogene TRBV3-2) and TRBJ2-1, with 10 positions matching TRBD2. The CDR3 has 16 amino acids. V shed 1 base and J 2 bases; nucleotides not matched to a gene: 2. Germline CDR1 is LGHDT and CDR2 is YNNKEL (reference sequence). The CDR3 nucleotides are TGTGCCAGCAGCCAAGCACTAGCGGGGACCTACAATGAGCAGTTCTTC. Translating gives CASSQALAGTYNEQFF.

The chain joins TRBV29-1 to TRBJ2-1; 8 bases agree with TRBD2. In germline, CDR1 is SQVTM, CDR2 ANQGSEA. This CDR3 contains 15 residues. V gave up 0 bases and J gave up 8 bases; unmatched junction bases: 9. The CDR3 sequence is CSVEETAGVLDEQFF. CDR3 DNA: TGCAGCGTTGAAGAGACAGCGGGGGTGCTCGATGAGCAGTTCTTC.

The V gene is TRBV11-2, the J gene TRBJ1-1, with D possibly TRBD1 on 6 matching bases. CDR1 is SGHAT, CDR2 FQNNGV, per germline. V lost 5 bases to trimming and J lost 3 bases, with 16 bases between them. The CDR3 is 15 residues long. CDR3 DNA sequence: TGTGCCAGCAGCCCCCTCTGGGGGCTTGACACTGAAGCTTTCTTT. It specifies CASSPLWGLDTEAFF.

CDR3 residues: CSVEGMRSGNTIYF. In nucleotides, the CDR3 is TGCAGCGTTGAAGGAATGCGCTCTGGAAACACCATATATTTT. The rearrangement uses TRBV29-1 and TRBJ1-3; no definite D call. V was trimmed by 1 base and J by 0 bases, leaving 7 bases between them. The CDR3 runs 14 residues. Germline loops: CDR1 SQVTM, CDR2 ANQGSEA. Full variable domain (rest looked up from reference TRBV29-1 and TRBJ1-3): SAVISQKPSRDICQRGTSLTIQCQVDSQVTMMFWYRQQPGQSLTLIATANQGSEATYESGFVIDKFPISRPNLTFSTLTVSNMSPEDSSIYLCSVEGMRSGNTIYFGEGSWLTVV.